Shown below are 26 T cell receptor beta chains from a single sample sequenced in a study of PD-1 blockade in mismatch repair-deficient tumors. Sequencing was performed with immunoSEQ multiplex PCR; in TCRdb, only in-frame clones are kept and a portion is missing. The table has around 10,000 clones, 85% seen once; the top ten hold 0.97%. The starting material was PBMCs, obtained less than 47 weeks after starting pembrolizumab. These receptor sequences come from an adult with mismatch repair-deficient cancer.

As concerns this clone: One junction end does not reproduce the germline sequence, and a read error may be involved. The chain combines TRBV9 with TRBJ2-7; D perhaps matches TRBD2 (5 bases). CDR1 SGDLS and CDR2 YYNGEE come from the germline V gene. The CDR3 runs 13 residues. CDR3 sequence reads: CARSGPFSAEQYF. CDR3 in DNA: TGTGCCAGAAGCGGACCCTTCAGCGCCGAGCAGTACTTC.

This chain uses TRBV7-9 with TRBJ1-5; D may be TRBD1 (6 bases). V was pared by 2 bases and J by 4 bases, with 6 bases between. CDR3 length: 13 residues. The germline CDR1 and CDR2 sequences are SEHNR and FQNEAQ (reference sequence). For the CDR3, the DNA is TGTGCCAGCAGCTTACAGGGGAATCAGCCCCAGCATTTT. This sequence encodes CASSLQGNQPQHF.

The CDR3 DNA reads TGTGCCAGCAGCTTAGGCGGCGATCTAGTCACAGATACGCAGTATTTT. Amino acids: CASSLGGDLVTDTQYF. The chain combines TRBV7-8 with TRBJ2-3, with no clear D. Germline V gene lookup returns CDR1 SGHVS and CDR2 FQNEAQ. The CDR3 totals 16 residues. The ends were cut back, 1 base at V and 2 bases at J, with 13 bases in the middle. The full variable domain, with the rest looked up from reference TRBV7-8 and TRBJ2-3, is GAGVSQSPRYKVAKRGQDVALRCDPISGHVSLFWYQQALGQGPEFLTYFQNEAQLDKSGLPSDRFFAERPEGSVSTLKIQRTQQEDSAVYLCASSLGGDLVTDTQYFGPGTRLTVL.

This clone showed up just a few times. This chain joins TRBV5-1 and TRBJ2-7; 9 nucleotides agree with TRBD1. Unmatched junction bases numbered 11, after V lost 4 bases and J lost 6 bases. The germline CDR1 and CDR2 sequences are SGHRS and YFSETQ. The CDR3 covers 15 residues. CDR3: CASSGFSGTGTEQYF. CDR3 coding DNA: TGCGCCAGCAGCGGCTTCTCCGGGACAGGGACCGAGCAGTACTTC.

V and J are TRBV4-1 and TRBJ1-5; a weak D match, TRBD1 (5 bases). In germline, CDR1 is MGHRA, CDR2 YSYEKL. This CDR3 is built from 15 residues. Trimming shortened V by 1 base and J by 2 bases, and 9 bases separated the two germline ends. In nucleotides, the CDR3 is TGCGCCAGCAGCCAAGGCTGGGGGGGCAATCAGCCCCAGCATTTT. Protein product: CASSQGWGGNQPQHF.

The rearrangement uses TRBV18 and TRBJ2-3; D ambiguous. The CDR3 sequence is 17 residues long. V lost 2 bases and J lost 0, with 15 bases in between. CDR1 and CDR2 (germline): KGHSH, LQKENI. The chain's CDR3 is CASSPGFDVSSTDTQYF. The CDR3 DNA reads TGTGCCAGCTCACCAGGCTTCGATGTGTCTAGCACAGATACGCAGTATTTT.

This chain links TRBV6-6 with TRBJ1-1, with 9 bases lining up with TRBD1. From germline, CDR1 is MNHNY and CDR2 SVGAGI (reference sequence). The CDR3 is 15 amino acids. The V gene end was trimmed by 6 bases and the J gene end by 3 bases; junction bases not matched to a gene: 8. The CDR3 DNA reads TGTGCCAGCAGATCTGGGGGACAGGGATACACTGAAGCTTTCTTT. It translates to CASRSGGQGYTEAFF.

This chain connects TRBV5-1 to TRBJ2-3, with 14 nucleotides matching TRBD2. The CDR3 has 18 residues. V dropped 3 bases and J dropped 0; count of bases not matched to a gene: 6. CDR1 is SGHRS and CDR2 is YFSETQ in the germline V gene. The CDR3 bases are TGCGCCAGCAGCTCGTTGACTAGCGGGAGGGCTAGCACAGATACGCAGTATTTT. As protein: CASSSLTSGRASTDTQYF. Variable domain in full (rest from reference TRBV5-1 and TRBJ2-3): KAGVTQTPRYLIKTRGQQVTLSCSPISGHRSVSWYQQTPGQGLQFLFEYFSETQRNKGNFPGRFSGRQFSNSRSEMNVSTLELGDSALYLCASSSLTSGRASTDTQYFGPGTRLTVL.

J is TRBJ1-3 and V is TRBV28; 7 nucleotides align to TRBD1. CDR3 size: 16 residues. The junction had 7 bases not matched to a gene; V was cut back by 5 bases and J by 0 bases. Germline CDR1 is MDHEN and CDR2 is SYDVKM. CDR3 amino acids: CASSPTGQTSGNTIYF. The CDR3 DNA sequence: TGTGCCAGCAGTCCGACGGGACAGACCTCTGGAAACACCATATATTTT. Full variable domain (outside the CDR3, taken from reference TRBV28 and TRBJ1-3): DVKVTQSSRYLVKRTGEKVFLECVQDMDHENMFWYRQDPGLGLRLIYFSYDVKMKEKGDIPEGYSVSREKKERFSLILESASTNQTSMYLCASSPTGQTSGNTIYFGEGSWLTVV.

The chain links TRBV2 to TRBJ2-7; perhaps TRBD1 as D (6 bases). The CDR3 has 13 amino acids. The germline CDR1 and CDR2 sequences are SNHLY and FYNNEI. Trimming stripped 1 base from V and 4 bases from J, with 8 bases between. CDR3 DNA sequence: TGTGCCAGCAGTGAAGAGACAGGATACGAGCAGTACTTC. Its protein product is CASSEETGYEQYF.

The V call is TRBV28, the J call TRBJ2-7, with 7 bases matching TRBD2. V lost 4 bases and J lost 4; bases outside the gene matches: 10. The CDR3 spans 15 residues. CDR1 and CDR2 from the germline V gene are MDHEN and SYDVKM. This CDR3 reads CASSSLGGSQYEQYF. In DNA, the CDR3 is TGTGCCAGCAGTTCCCTTGGCGGGAGTCAATACGAGCAGTACTTC.

This clone was recorded once. The rearrangement joins TRBV15 to TRBJ1-4; D perhaps matches TRBD1 (5 bases). The CDR3 loop spans 16 amino acids. CDR1 and CDR2 from the germline V gene are LNHNV and YYDKDF (reference sequence). V was cut by 4 bases and J by 6 bases, with 18 bases left in between. The CDR3 region has the DNA TGTGCCACCAGCATCCGGGACTTGGGCTCTTATGAAAAACTGTTTTTT. Amino acids: CATSIRDLGSYEKLFF.

The V and J genes are TRBV11-2 and TRBJ1-3, with TRBD1 matching 8 bases. The CDR3 is made up of 14 amino acids. From germline, CDR1 is SGHAT and CDR2 FQNNGV. The junction had 3 bases not matched to a gene; V was cut back by 4 bases and J by 4 bases. CDR3 residues: CASSSRGPGNTIYF. The CDR3 DNA follows: TGTGCCAGCAGCTCCAGGGGGCCAGGAAACACCATATATTTT.

J is TRBJ2-7 and V is TRBV28; tentative D call: TRBD1 (5 bases). Trimming shortened V by 2 bases and J by 6 bases, and 20 bases separated the two germline ends. This CDR3 has 16 residues. Germline V gene sequence: CDR1 MDHEN, CDR2 SYDVKM. CDR3 nucleotide sequence: TGTGCCAGCAGTTTAAGTACAGGCCTGATTTTAGGCGAGCAGTACTTC. Translation gives CASSLSTGLILGEQYF.

The chain is built from TRBV18 and TRBJ1-5, with 8 bases matching TRBD1. Trimming took 2 bases from V and 6 from J; bases not matched to a gene: 15. CDR1 and CDR2 from the germline V gene are KGHSH and LQKENI. This CDR3 contains 18 residues. The CDR3 sequence is CASSPDSQGAIRRQPQHF. The CDR3 coding sequence is TGTGCCAGCTCACCAGATTCCCAGGGGGCTATCCGACGTCAGCCCCAGCATTTT.

V gene TRBV19 combines with J gene TRBJ1-1, with D possibly matching TRBD1 (6 bases). Germline CDR1 and CDR2: LNHDA and SQIVND (reference sequence). Trimming left V 7 bases short and J 0 bases short, with 12 bases between. The CDR3 is made up of 14 amino acids. CDR3 protein: CASIGGALNTEAFF. Here the CDR3 DNA reads TGTGCCAGTATCGGGGGGGCCCTGAACACTGAAGCTTTCTTT.

The chain has TRBV5-1 and TRBJ2-1; possibly TRBD2 for D (13 bases). The V and J ends lost 4 bases and 7 bases respectively, with 30 bases between them. Looked up from germline, CDR1 is SGHRS and CDR2 is YFSETQ. The CDR3 contains 19 residues. The CDR3 DNA reads as TGCGCCAGCAGCGTACCGGGACAGGGGGCGACTAGCGGGAGGAATGAGCAGTTCTTC. Translation gives CASSVPGQGATSGRNEQFF.

V gene TRBV7-9 combines with J gene TRBJ2-5; 14 nucleotides agree with TRBD2. Germline lookup yields CDR1 SEHNR and CDR2 FQNEAQ (reference sequence). The trim removed 2 bases at V and 4 bases at J, leaving 9 bases unmatched. This CDR3 comprises 18 residues. The CDR3 loop reads CASSLQQGLAGVGETQYF. In DNA, the CDR3 is TGTGCCAGCAGCTTACAACAGGGACTAGCGGGAGTGGGAGAGACCCAGTACTTC. The entire variable domain, with the rest obtained from reference TRBV7-9 and TRBJ2-5, is as follows: DTGVSQNPRHKITKRGQNVTFRCDPISEHNRLYWYRQTLGQGPEFLTYFQNEAQLEKSRLLSDRFSAERPKGSFSTLEIQRTEQGDSAMYLCASSLQQGLAGVGETQYFGPGTRLLVL.

The chain carries TRBV5-1 and TRBJ1-5; D is undetermined. Germline CDR1 is SGHRS and CDR2 is YFSETQ. The CDR3 loop spans 13 amino acids. Trimming took off 1 base at V and 7 bases at J, with 9 bases between the two ends. CDR3 DNA: TGCGCCAGCAGCTTGAGAGAGGGACAGCCCCAGCATTTT. This translates into CASSLREGQPQHF.

The chain recombines TRBV19 with TRBJ2-5, with a tentative D call TRBD1 (5 bases). The CDR3 spans 16 residues. Trimming removed 5 bases from V and 4 bases from J, with 20 bases in between. Germline loops: CDR1 LNHDA, CDR2 SQIVND (reference sequence). CDR3 bases: TGTGCCAGTAGTTATGACGGGCAGGGAATTTTAGAGACCCAGTACTTC. Residues: CASSYDGQGILETQYF.

V usage is TRBV7-2 and J usage is TRBJ1-3, with 10 bases lining up with TRBD1. With V trimmed by 5 bases and J by 2 bases, 6 bases remained unmatched. CDR3 length: 16 residues. Germline V lookup: CDR1 SGHTA, CDR2 FQGNSA. The DNA for the CDR3 is TGTGCCAGCAGCCCCTCCGGGACAGGGGCTGGAAACACCATATATTTT. Protein product: CASSPSGTGAGNTIYF.

The chain uses TRBV10-2 and TRBJ2-1; 8 bases map to TRBD2. After removal of 8 bases from V and 9 bases from J, the junction contained 9 bases not matched to a gene. The CDR3 loop spans 13 amino acids. Germline lookup yields CDR1 WSHSY and CDR2 SAAADI. The chain's CDR3 is CASGTSSSGEQFF. DNA of the CDR3: TGCGCCAGCGGGACTAGTTCCTCCGGTGAGCAGTTCTTC.

V usage is TRBV5-1 and J usage is TRBJ2-7; 10 bases agree with TRBD1. Germline CDR1 and CDR2: SGHRS and YFSETQ. There are 12 residues in the CDR3. The J segment lost 6 bases and the V segment lost 4 bases, leaving 1 base of the junction unmatched. The CDR3 bases are TGCGCCAGCAGCAGGGACAGGGGCGAGCAGTACTTC. Protein sequence: CASSRDRGEQYF.

This clone was seen a single time. This chain uses TRBV7-9 with TRBJ2-7; 9 bases are a match to TRBD1. The CDR3 sequence is 18 residues long. CDR1 SEHNR and CDR2 FQNEAQ come from the germline V gene (reference sequence). The V gene end was trimmed by 2 bases and the J gene end by 4 bases; junction bases not matched to a gene: 15. The CDR3 nucleotides are TGTGCCAGCAGCTTATCTGTTTTGGGGACAGGGATGGGATACGAGCAGTACTTC. Its protein product is CASSLSVLGTGMGYEQYF.

The rearrangement links TRBV6-6 to TRBJ1-4, with 9 bases lining up with TRBD1. CDR3 length: 16 residues. Trimming removed 6 bases from V and 2 bases from J; junction bases left unmatched: 7. Germline CDR1 is MNHNY and CDR2 is SVGAGI (reference sequence). Written as DNA, the CDR3 is TGTGCCAGCAGCGACAGGGGGTTTGCCACTAATGAAAAACTGTTTTTT. Translating gives CASSDRGFATNEKLFF.

The chain joins TRBV7-3 to TRBJ2-3; 8 nucleotides match TRBD2. Germline values: CDR1 SGHTA, CDR2 FQGTGA. This CDR3 contains 17 residues. J was trimmed by 2 bases and V by 5 bases; bases with no gene match: 12. Here the CDR3 DNA reads TGTGCCAGCAGCGACCCAGGGTTAGCGGGACCCACAGATACGCAGTATTTT. It codes for CASSDPGLAGPTDTQYF.